A single sample is the source of the 8 T cell receptor beta chains below, sequenced in a study of shared clonotypes between healthy human individuals. TCRdb keeps only in-frame clones here, not all; method: immunoSEQ multiplex PCR. The data contain roughly 1.5 million clones, approximately 98% of them seen just once; the ten biggest clones take up roughly 0.45%. The material sequenced was naive CD4+ T cells sorted from blood. The subset denotes: CD45RA+ positively selected. The receptors stem from a man aged 25 to 45 in good health.

V and J are TRBV11-3 and TRBJ2-3, with TRBD2 matching over 13 bases. CDR1 is SGHNT and CDR2 is YENEEA in the germline V gene. CDR3 length: 17 residues. Trimming cost V 3 bases and J 1 base; bases outside gene matches: 4. The CDR3 spells CASSFGLAGEGTDTQYF. CDR3 sequence (DNA): TGTGCCAGCAGCTTCGGACTAGCGGGAGAGGGCACAGATACGCAGTATTTT. Variable domain in full (rest from reference TRBV11-3 and TRBJ2-3): EAGVVQSPRYKIIEKKQPVAFWCNPISGHNTLYWYLQNLGQGPELLIRYENEEAVDDSQLPKDRFSAERLKGVDSTLKIQPAELGDSAVYLCASSFGLAGEGTDTQYFGPGTRLTVL.

The sample holds one count of this clone. This chain joins TRBV27 and TRBJ2-7; 8 bases line up with TRBD1. Per the germline V gene, CDR1 is MNHEY and CDR2 is SMNVEV (reference sequence). The CDR3 is made up of 14 amino acids. J gave up 3 bases and V 3 bases, and 4 bases lay outside the gene matches. CDR3 nucleotide sequence: TGTGCCAGCAGTTTCAGGACAGGGTACTACGAGCAGTACTTC. It codes for CASSFRTGYYEQYF.

V and J are TRBV28 and TRBJ2-4, with 7 bases aligning to TRBD2. V gave up 3 bases and J gave up 0 bases; unmatched junction bases: 8. In germline, CDR1 is MDHEN, CDR2 SYDVKM. There are 17 residues in the CDR3. CDR3 region: CASSFLSAGLAKNIQYF. The CDR3 bases are TGTGCCAGCAGTTTTCTCTCAGCGGGACTAGCCAAAAACATTCAGTACTTC.

In DNA, the CDR3 is TGTGCCAGCAGCTTAGCGGAGACTAGCGGGAACTCGCAAGAGACCCAGTACTTC. As protein: CASSLAETSGNSQETQYF. The chain uses TRBV7-9 and TRBJ2-5; 11 nucleotides match TRBD2. The J segment lost 2 bases and the V segment lost 0 bases, leaving 8 bases of the junction unmatched. The germline V gene has CDR1 SEHNR and CDR2 FQNEAQ (reference sequence). CDR3 size: 18 residues.

The chain uses TRBV11-2 and TRBJ2-2; 11 bases line up with TRBD2. The V gene's germline CDR1 is SGHAT and CDR2 FQNNGV. The trim removed 2 bases at V and 2 bases at J, leaving 10 bases unmatched. The CDR3 sequence is 19 residues long. CDR3 bases: TGTGCCAGCAGCTTACCCCCCGGACTAGCGGGCGTAAACACCGGGGAGCTGTTTTTT. Translating gives CASSLPPGLAGVNTGELFF.

This clone was detected once. This rearrangement joins TRBV14 to TRBJ1-1, with TRBD1 matching 7 bases. With 9 bases clipped from V and 1 base from J, the junction kept 20 bases outside the gene matches. This CDR3 comprises 18 residues. CDR1 SGHDN and CDR2 FVKESK come from the germline V gene. The CDR3: CARTGFQPTSPENTEAFF. The CDR3, as DNA: TGTGCCAGGACAGGGTTTCAACCCACCTCTCCCGAGAACACTGAAGCTTTCTTT.

The chain is built from TRBV18 and TRBJ2-3; 8 bases match TRBD2. The CDR3 covers 16 residues. The V and J ends lost 0 bases and 1 base, in that order; junction bases with no gene match: 3. Germline V gene sequence: CDR1 KGHSH, CDR2 LQKENI. CDR3 protein: CASSPPPAGGTDTQYF. CDR3 nucleotides: TGTGCCAGCTCACCACCCCCAGCGGGGGGCACAGATACGCAGTATTTT.

The chain joins TRBV25-1 to TRBJ2-3; D call uncertain. The CDR3 covers 13 residues. V dropped 1 base and J dropped 8 bases, with 10 bases sitting between them. Germline CDR1 and CDR2: MGHDK and SYGVNS. The CDR3 reads CASSESDLGTQYF. DNA for the CDR3: TGTGCCAGCAGTGAATCAGATCTGGGTACGCAGTATTTT.